This record covers a single T cell receptor beta chain. Its target antigen remains unknown. No base-level quality is on record; no much larger clone is a single base apart. The collaborating institutions used their own protocols to collect whole blood in K2EDTA tubes. Collaborator samples were shipped for TCRbeta analysis as frozen whole blood, isolated PBMCs, or DNA extracted from either sample type. This record belongs to a study of blood T cell repertoires in COVID-19 (dated by TCRdb to the early 2020s). Study-wide context: Collaborator samples came from the United States, Italy and Spain and covered acute and convalescent phases of COVID-19. Samples came from the ongoing ImmuneRACE study (first 160 participants) plus 1,254 subjects from 6 global collaborators. Where HLA class I and class II types were available, the types were taken from metadata supplied by the sample provider, not from assay-based typing. The material from the prospective study consisted of cDNA or gDNA derived from T cells, B-cell-depleted T cells, or PBMCs. The sample metadata nearly always contained a de-identified subject ID, COVID-19 status, age in years and sex. The repertoires were made available in a free public database intended to serve as a resource for research on the immune response to SARS-CoV-2. The dataset comprised deeply sampled blood TCRbeta repertoires from subjects exposed to, actively infected with, or recovered from COVID-19.

TCRbeta CDR3 regions were amplified from genomic DNA by means of the immunoSEQ Assay, a bias-controlled multiplex PCR. On the authors' methods: Within the assay, amplification of reference gene primers was used to estimate how many nucleated cells each sample contained. To quantify the absolute abundance of each unique TCRbeta CDR3 rearrangement, sequence reads were collapsed and filtered. For each sample, productive Simpson clonality was calculated by taking the square root of Simpson's diversity index across productive rearrangements. Here the immuneACCESS table is served through TCRdb, limited to in-frame sequences with V and J called. Missing clones are a known gap in these copies; in checked studies unresolved V genes cover under half, and the rest lacks a known reason. That table supplies the V and J calls and clone size; D and trimming were determined from the DNA. Recorded for this sample are some 260,000 clones; less than 85% of them occurred a single time. Clones ranked in the top ten supply roughly 3.1% of the sample.

The investigation overall reported the following: The quantity of clinical and demographic metadata differed by source and by participant and was supplied without curation.

Including cysteine and phenylalanine, the CDR3 has 15 amino acids. Of all the DNA, just the CDR3 is kept, 45 bases in frame from base 1. V loses 6 bases at its end and J loses 0 bases; junction bases beyond the gene matches: 3. CDR1 MNHEY and CDR2 SMNVEV are derived from the germline V gene (reference sequence). Sequencing input: peripheral blood. This sequence was found in a woman aged 18-29 years with acute or convalescent COVID-19. This sequence uses TRBV27 and TRBJ2-5, and 11 junction bases match TRBD2. The bases read TGTGCCAGCAGGCGACTAGCGGGAAACCAAGAGACCCAGTACTTC. Translated, it reads CASRRLAGNQETQYF.